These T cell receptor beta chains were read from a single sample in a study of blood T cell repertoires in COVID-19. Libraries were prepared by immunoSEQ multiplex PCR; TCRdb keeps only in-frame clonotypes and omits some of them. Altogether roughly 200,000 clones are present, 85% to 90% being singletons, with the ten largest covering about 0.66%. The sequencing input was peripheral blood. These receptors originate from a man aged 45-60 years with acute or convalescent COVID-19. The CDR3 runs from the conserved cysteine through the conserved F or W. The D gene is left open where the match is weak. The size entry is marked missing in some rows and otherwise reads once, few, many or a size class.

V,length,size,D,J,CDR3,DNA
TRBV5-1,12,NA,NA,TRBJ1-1,CASSGGNTEAFF,TGCGCCAGCAGCGGCGGTAACACTGAAGCTTTCTTT
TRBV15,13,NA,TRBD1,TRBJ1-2,CATSRGTGSGYTF,TGTGCCACCAGCAGGGGGACAGGGTCTGGCTACACCTTC
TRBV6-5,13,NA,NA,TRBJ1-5,CASLRGSGQPQHF,TGTGCCAGCCTTAGAGGGAGTGGACAGCCCCAGCATTTT
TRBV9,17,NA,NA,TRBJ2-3,CASSVEEGVLSTDTQYF,TGTGCCAGCAGCGTAGAGGAAGGGGTCCTTAGCACAGATACGCAGTATTTT
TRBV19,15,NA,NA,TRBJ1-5,CASSLWGDSNQPQHF,TGTGCCAGTAGCCTATGGGGGGATAGCAATCAGCCCCAGCATTTT
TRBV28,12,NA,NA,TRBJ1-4,CASRGQKEKLFF,TGTGCCAGCAGAGGACAAAAGGAAAAACTGTTTTTT
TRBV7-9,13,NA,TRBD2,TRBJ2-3,CASSPRGGDTQYF,TGTGCCAGCAGCCCCCGGGGGGGAGATACGCAGTATTTT
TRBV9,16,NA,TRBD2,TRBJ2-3,CASSARTSGRSNTQYF,TGTGCCAGCAGCGCCCGGACTAGCGGGAGGTCGAATACGCAGTATTTT
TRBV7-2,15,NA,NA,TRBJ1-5,CASTLQGLYNQPQHF,TGTGCCAGCACCCTCCAGGGCCTCTACAATCAGCCCCAGCATTTT
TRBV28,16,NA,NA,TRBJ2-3,CASSSLYEDSTDTQYF,TGTGCCAGCAGTTCTTTGTACGAGGATAGCACAGATACGCAGTATTTT
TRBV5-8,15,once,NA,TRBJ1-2,CASSLEGLGAYGYTF,TGTGCCAGCAGCTTGGAGGGCCTTGGGGCCTATGGCTACACCTTC
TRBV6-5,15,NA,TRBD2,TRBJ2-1,CASIPWTSGNNEQFF,TGTGCCAGTATCCCCTGGACTAGCGGAAACAATGAGCAGTTCTTC
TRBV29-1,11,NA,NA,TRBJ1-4,CSVAREGKLFF,TGCAGCGTTGCGAGGGAAGGAAAACTGTTTTTT
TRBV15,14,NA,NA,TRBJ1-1,CATSRGQGRPEAFF,TGTGCCACCAGCAGAGGCCAGGGGCGGCCTGAAGCTTTCTTT
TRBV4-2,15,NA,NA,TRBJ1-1,CASSQSFRGNTEAFF,TGTGCCAGCAGCCAATCGTTTCGGGGGAACACTGAAGCTTTCTTT
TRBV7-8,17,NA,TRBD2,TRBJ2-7,CASSPGTSGRISYEQYF,TGTGCCAGCAGCCCAGGGACTAGCGGGAGAATCTCCTACGAGCAGTACTTC
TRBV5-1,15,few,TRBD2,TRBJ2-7,CASSPGLELSGEQYF,TGCGCCAGCAGCCCAGGACTAGAACTATCTGGCGAGCAGTACTTC
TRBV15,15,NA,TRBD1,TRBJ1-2,CATSLGQGGVYGYTF,TGTGCCACCAGCCTCGGACAGGGTGGGGTTTATGGCTACACCTTC
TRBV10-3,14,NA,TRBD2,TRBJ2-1,CAISDEREGYEQFF,TGTGCCATCAGTGACGAGCGGGAGGGTTACGAGCAGTTCTTC
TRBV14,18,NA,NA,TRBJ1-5,CASSQDVQGPNFHQPQHF,TGTGCCAGCAGCCAAGATGTTCAGGGGCCCAATTTCCATCAGCCCCAGCATTTT
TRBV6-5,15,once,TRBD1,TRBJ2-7,CASSRSTGGAYEQYF,TGTGCCAGCAGCCGATCGACAGGGGGTGCCTACGAGCAGTACTTC
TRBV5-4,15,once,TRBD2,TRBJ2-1,CASSQGLAGGDEQFF,TGTGCCAGCAGCCAGGGACTAGCGGGGGGCGATGAGCAGTTCTTC
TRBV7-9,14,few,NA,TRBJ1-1,CASSLPRGNTEAFF,TGTGCCAGCAGCTTACCCAGGGGTAACACTGAAGCTTTCTTT
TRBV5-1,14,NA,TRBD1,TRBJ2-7,CASSLGDDRAEQYF,TGCGCCAGCAGCTTGGGTGATGACAGGGCCGAGCAGTACTTC
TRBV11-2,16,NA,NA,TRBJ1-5,CASSSDTGWGNQPQHF,TGTGCCAGCAGCTCAGATACAGGGTGGGGCAATCAGCCCCAGCATTTT
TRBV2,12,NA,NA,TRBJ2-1,CASSEGGYEQFF,TGTGCCAGCAGTGAAGGCGGCTATGAGCAGTTCTTC
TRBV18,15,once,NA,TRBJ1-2,CASSPPVGSNYGYTF,TGTGCCAGCTCACCACCCGTGGGCAGCAACTATGGCTACACCTTC
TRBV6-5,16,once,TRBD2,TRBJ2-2,CASSYSSGSNTGELFF,TGTGCCAGCAGTTACTCTAGCGGGTCGAACACCGGGGAGCTGTTTTTT
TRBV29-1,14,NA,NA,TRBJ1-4,CSVPGSGTNEKLFF,TGCAGCGTCCCCGGGAGCGGGACTAATGAAAAACTGTTTTTT
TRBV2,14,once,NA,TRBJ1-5,CASRSGYSNQPQHF,TGTGCCAGCAGGTCAGGCTATAGCAATCAGCCCCAGCATTTT
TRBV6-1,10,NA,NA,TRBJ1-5,CASSEHPGYF,TGTGCCAGCAGTGAGCACCCGGGATACTTT
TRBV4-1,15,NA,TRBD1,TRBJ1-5,CASSHSDRGHQPQHF,TGCGCCAGCAGCCATAGCGACAGGGGTCATCAGCCCCAGCATTTT
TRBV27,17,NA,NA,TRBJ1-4,CASSHGPGGTRGGKLFF,TGTGCCAGCAGTCACGGGCCGGGTGGGACCAGAGGGGGAAAACTGTTTTTT
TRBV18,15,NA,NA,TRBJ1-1,CASSPLEGGDTEAFF,TGTGCCAGCTCACCACTGGAGGGAGGGGACACTGAAGCTTTCTTT
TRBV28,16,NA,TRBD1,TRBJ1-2,CASRDNPGQGGYGYTF,TGTGCCAGCAGGGATAATCCGGGACAGGGAGGCTATGGCTACACCTTC
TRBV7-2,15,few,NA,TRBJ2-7,CASSHTGVSNYEQYF,TGTGCCAGCAGCCATACAGGCGTCAGCAACTACGAGCAGTACTTC
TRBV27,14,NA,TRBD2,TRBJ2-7,CASSRVAGKYEQYF,TGTGCCAGCAGTAGGGTAGCGGGAAAATACGAGCAGTACTTC
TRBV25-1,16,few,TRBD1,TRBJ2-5,CASSDGTGAPRETQYF,TGTGCCAGCAGTGATGGGACAGGGGCCCCCCGGGAGACCCAGTACTTC
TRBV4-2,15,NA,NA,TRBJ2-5,CASSQDGRVQETQYF,TGTGCCAGCAGCCAGGACGGCAGGGTCCAAGAGACCCAGTACTTC
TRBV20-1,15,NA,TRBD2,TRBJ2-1,CSASSGTSGNNEQFF,TGCAGTGCTAGTTCCGGGACTAGCGGGAATAATGAGCAGTTCTTC
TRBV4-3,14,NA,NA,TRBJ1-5,CASSQDNRGQPQHF,TGCGCCAGCAGCCAAGACAACAGAGGGCAGCCCCAGCATTTT
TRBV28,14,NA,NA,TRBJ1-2,CASSLPGGNYGYTF,TGTGCCAGCAGTTTACCGGGGGGTAACTATGGCTACACCTTC
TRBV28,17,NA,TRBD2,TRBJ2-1,CASSSEASGGVYNEQFF,TGTGCCAGCAGTTCCGAGGCTAGCGGAGGGGTTTACAATGAGCAGTTCTTC
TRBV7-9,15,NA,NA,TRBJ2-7,CASSLIGLSSYEQYF,TGTGCCAGCAGCTTAATTGGACTGAGCTCCTACGAGCAGTACTTC
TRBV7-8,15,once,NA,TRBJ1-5,CASSLGRGRDQPQHF,TGTGCCAGCAGCTTAGGCAGGGGAAGGGATCAGCCCCAGCATTTT
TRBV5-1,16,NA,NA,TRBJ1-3,CASSLAPGYSGNTIYF,TGCGCCAGCAGCCTTGCACCAGGATACTCTGGAAACACCATATATTTT
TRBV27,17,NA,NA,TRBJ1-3,CASSLDGAFRSGNTIYF,TGTGCCAGCAGTTTAGATGGAGCCTTTCGCTCTGGAAACACCATATATTTT
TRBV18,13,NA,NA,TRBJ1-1,CASSPDKNTEAFF,TGTGCCAGCTCACCGGACAAGAACACTGAAGCTTTCTTT
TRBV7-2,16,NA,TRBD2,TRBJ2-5,CASSLAWLAGEETQYF,TGTGCCAGCAGCTTAGCGTGGCTAGCGGGAGAGGAGACCCAGTACTTC
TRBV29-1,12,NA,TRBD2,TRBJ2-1,CSGGLAGYEQFF,TGCAGCGGAGGACTAGCGGGGTATGAGCAGTTCTTC
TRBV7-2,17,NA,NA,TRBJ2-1,CASSLAPSRGVGDEQFF,TGTGCCAGCAGCTTAGCGCCCTCTCGGGGAGTCGGGGATGAGCAGTTCTTC
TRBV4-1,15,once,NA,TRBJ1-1,CASSQVGHPNTEAFF,TGCGCCAGCAGCCAAGTTGGACACCCTAACACTGAAGCTTTCTTT
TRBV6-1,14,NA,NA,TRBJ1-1,CASSEAGEDTEAFF,TGTGCCAGCAGTGAAGCAGGGGAGGACACTGAAGCTTTCTTT
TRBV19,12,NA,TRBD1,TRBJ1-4,CARRQGGEKLFF,TGTGCCAGACGACAGGGAGGCGAAAAACTGTTTTTT
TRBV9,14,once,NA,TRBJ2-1,CASSVGEENNEQFF,TGTGCCAGCAGCGTCGGGGAGGAAAACAATGAGCAGTTCTTC
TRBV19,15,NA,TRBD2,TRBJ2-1,CASTMGASGSGEQFF,TGTGCCAGTACTATGGGTGCTAGCGGGAGTGGTGAGCAGTTCTTC
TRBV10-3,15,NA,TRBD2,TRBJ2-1,CAISEGAGGPHEQFF,TGTGCCATCAGTGAGGGGGCGGGGGGGCCCCATGAGCAGTTCTTC
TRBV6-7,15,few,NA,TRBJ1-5,CASSYSDGGGQPQHF,TGTGCCAGCAGTTACTCGGACGGGGGAGGTCAGCCCCAGCATTTT
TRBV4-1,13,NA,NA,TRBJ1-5,CASSQYPGQPQHF,TGCGCCAGCAGCCAGTACCCGGGGCAGCCCCAGCATTTT